The T cell receptor beta chain described here comes from a study of blood T cells in healthy people across ages. CDR1 MDHEN and CDR2 SYDVKM come from the germline V gene. V was clipped by 5 bases and J by 0 bases, with 13 bases between them. CDR3 size: 16 residues. The extraction recovered at least 6 micrograms of total RNA per sample. The authors ran a second PCR of about 7 to 11 cycles using a sample-barcoded 5' primer and a J-beta primer mix. With 12 random nucleotides, a template-switch adaptor tagged each individual cDNA molecule. One entry per CDR3 protein results from TCRdb running MiXCR on the 5' RACE reads. The repertoire holds about 1,600,000 distinct CDR3 sequences, with 40% to 50% as singletons. Study outcomes and limitations: Older age coincided with a roughly linear decline in TCR beta diversity per million T cells. Correlation between TCR beta diversity and naive T cell percentage was strong.

This clonotype occurred a few times. Its antigen is unknown. The sequence was obtained from a woman aged 18-35 years in good health. This chain connects TRBV28 to TRBJ2-2; D ambiguous. Specimen: blood. The CDR3 DNA follows: TGTGCCAGCAGTCCCCTAAGTCCCTCGAACACCGGGGAGCTGTTTTTT. It is translated as CASSPLSPSNTGELFF.